The 16 T cell receptor beta chains reported below all come from one sample, sequenced in a study of shared clonotypes between healthy human individuals. Generated by immunoSEQ multiplex PCR, the TCRdb table keeps only in-frame clones and is missing some. The sample shows about 1.5 million clones, around 98% of them seen only once. Sequenced material: naive CD4+ T cells sorted from blood. Subset meaning: CD45RA+ positively selected. Source of these receptors: a man younger than 45 in good health.

Concerning this clone itself: Other DNA sequences within the sample encode an identical CDR3. The V and J genes are TRBV2 and TRBJ2-2, with no clear D. The CDR3 consists of 12 residues. The V end lost 4 bases, the J end lost 6 bases, and 6 bases lay between the germline ends. Germline values: CDR1 SNHLY, CDR2 FYNNEI. The CDR3 loop is CASSVFPGELFF. The CDR3 nucleotides are TGTGCCAGCAGTGTATTTCCCGGGGAGCTGTTTTTT.

The chain recombines TRBV7-6 with TRBJ2-7; no clear D gene. V dropped 4 bases and J dropped 1 base, with 11 bases sitting between them. The CDR3 has 14 residues. Germline lookup yields CDR1 SGHVS and CDR2 FNYEAQ. CDR3 residues: CASSSTDGSYEQYF. The CDR3, as DNA: TGTGCCAGCAGCTCTACGGACGGGTCCTACGAGCAGTACTTC. The full variable domain, in which reference TRBV7-6 and TRBJ2-7 provide the parts outside the CDR3, is GAGVSQSPRYKVTKRGQDVALRCDPISGHVSLYWYRQALGQGPEFLTYFNYEAQQDKSGLPNDRFSAERPEGSISTLTIQRTEQRDSAMYRCASSSTDGSYEQYFGPGTRLTVT.

The chain links TRBV7-2 to TRBJ1-2; D call uncertain. Germline values: CDR1 SGHTA, CDR2 FQGNSA. The CDR3 is made up of 13 amino acids. V was trimmed by 7 bases and J by 4 bases, leaving 13 bases between them. CDR3 protein: CASTSVRGYGYTF. The CDR3 nucleotides read TGTGCCAGCACCTCTGTGCGGGGCTATGGCTACACCTTC.

This chain joins TRBV6-1 and TRBJ2-5, with D possibly TRBD2 on 5 matching bases. Between the trimmed V and J ends, which lost 0 bases and 5 bases, there was a span of 13 bases. The CDR3 sequence is 15 residues long. CDR1 is MNHNS, CDR2 SASEGT, per germline. In DNA, the CDR3 is TGTGCCAGCAGTGAAGCGCGGTTGGCTAGCGAGACCCAGTACTTC. It specifies CASSEARLASETQYF.

With respect to this clone: The same CDR3 can be traced to other DNA sequences in this sample. The chain has TRBV5-1 and TRBJ1-1; D might be TRBD1 (5 bases). V dropped 0 bases and J dropped 3 bases, with 6 bases sitting between them. Germline CDR1 reads SGHRS; CDR2 reads YFSETQ. CDR3 length: 13 amino acids. The CDR3 DNA reads as TGCGCCAGCAGCTTGGGCAGGGACACTGAAGCTTTCTTT. Its translation: CASSLGRDTEAFF.

The chain joins TRBV19 to TRBJ2-7; 8 bases fit TRBD2. The CDR3 runs to 16 residues. The J segment lost 2 bases and the V segment lost 6 bases, leaving 12 bases of the junction unmatched. Germline CDR1 reads LNHDA; CDR2 reads SQIVND (reference sequence). The CDR3 nucleotides are TGTGCCAGTAGGAGGTCTAGCGGGTCGGGAACCTACGAGCAGTACTTC. Its protein is CASRRSSGSGTYEQYF.

The chain joins TRBV11-3 to TRBJ2-6, with 8 bases identical to TRBD1. Germline V gene sequence: CDR1 SGHNT, CDR2 YENEEA. J was trimmed by 3 bases and V by 4 bases; bases with no gene match: 5. The CDR3 runs to 16 residues. The CDR3 coding sequence is TGTGCCAGCAGCTCCGGACAGGGCTTTGGGGCCAACGTCCTGACTTTC. Translating gives CASSSGQGFGANVLTF. Using reference TRBV11-3 and TRBJ2-6 for the parts outside the CDR3, the full variable domain is EAGVVQSPRYKIIEKKQPVAFWCNPISGHNTLYWYLQNLGQGPELLIRYENEEAVDDSQLPKDRFSAERLKGVDSTLKIQPAELGDSAVYLCASSSGQGFGANVLTFGAGSRLTVL.

This clone has only one observation. The chain couples TRBV4-2 to TRBJ1-4; possible D gene TRBD1, 6 bases. Per the germline V gene, CDR1 is LGHNA and CDR2 is YNFKEQ. Trimming stripped 2 bases from V and 1 base from J, with 11 bases between. This CDR3 contains 16 residues. CDR3: CASSQKGGGTNEKLFF. CDR3 in DNA: TGTGCCAGCAGCCAAAAGGGGGGGGGAACTAATGAAAAACTGTTTTTT.

The gene calls are TRBV10-2 and TRBJ2-5; the D gene is possibly TRBD2 (6 bases). Germline CDR1 is WSHSY and CDR2 is SAAADI. V was cut by 3 bases and J by 4 bases, with 12 bases left in between. This CDR3 has 14 residues. The CDR3 DNA sequence: TGCGCCAGCAGTGAAGAAGGAGGGAGAGAGACCCAGTACTTC. Residues: CASSEEGGRETQYF.

The gene calls are TRBV6-5 and TRBJ2-5; D is undetermined. The CDR3 has 12 residues. The germline V gene encodes CDR1 MNHEY and CDR2 SVGAGI. Trimming removed 5 bases at V and 7 bases at J, with 11 bases between. CDR3 coding DNA: TGTGCCAGCAGTGTATCACCGGGGACCCAGTACTTC. Amino acids: CASSVSPGTQYF.

This clone was seen only once. The chain uses TRBV10-3 and TRBJ2-7, with 10 bases that match TRBD1. The CDR3 has 14 residues. V was clipped by 6 bases and J by 5 bases; unmatched bases: 7. Germline assignment: CDR1 ENHRY and CDR2 SYGVKD. Written as DNA, the CDR3 is TGTGCCATCAGCGCCCCGGGACAGGGGAACGAGCAGTACTTC. Its translation: CAISAPGQGNEQYF.

The CDR3 DNA reads TGTGCCAGCAGCTTGGGGCGCCCCTCCTACGAGCAGTACTTC. This codes for CASSLGRPSYEQYF. The rearrangement uses TRBV5-6 and TRBJ2-7; no clear D. V was clipped by 0 bases and J by 0 bases, with 7 bases between them. The V gene's germline CDR1 is SGHDT and CDR2 YYEEEE. The CDR3 sequence is 14 residues long.

This clone was recorded once. Other nucleotide sequences from this sample produce the same CDR3. The J gene is TRBJ2-7, the V gene TRBV5-1; no reliable D call. The germline V gene has CDR1 SGHRS and CDR2 YFSETQ. V gave up 0 bases and J gave up 2 bases, with 9 bases separating them. This CDR3 spans 14 amino acids. The CDR3 bases are TGCGCCAGCAGCTTGGTCGGCCCGACCTACGAGCAGTACTTC. Residues: CASSLVGPTYEQYF.

The V call is TRBV4-3, the J call TRBJ2-2; 12 nucleotides line up with TRBD2. Looked up from germline, CDR1 is LGHNA and CDR2 is YSLEER. V lost 5 bases to trimming and J lost 7 bases; unmatched junction nucleotides: 8. This CDR3 contains 16 residues. The CDR3 loop reads CASSLLAGGQLGELFF. The CDR3, as DNA: TGCGCCAGCAGCTTACTAGCGGGAGGCCAACTCGGGGAGCTGTTTTTT.

The chain carries TRBV27 and TRBJ2-7; 8 bases match TRBD1. V was clipped by 5 bases and J by 6 bases; unmatched bases: 9. Germline loops: CDR1 MNHEY, CDR2 SMNVEV (reference sequence). The CDR3 length is 14 residues. CDR3 residues: CASSVGQGAGEQYF. CDR3 sequence (DNA): TGTGCCAGCAGTGTGGGGCAGGGGGCGGGCGAGCAGTACTTC.

The chain's CDR3 is CSEILAGGPVCEQYF. The CDR3 coding sequence is TGCAGCGAGATTCTAGCGGGAGGGCCGGTGTGCGAGCAGTACTTC. The rearrangement uses TRBV29-1 and TRBJ2-7, with TRBD2 matching 12 bases. The length of the CDR3 is 15 residues. Germline CDR1 is SQVTM and CDR2 is ANQGSEA. V lost 7 bases and J lost 6; bases outside the gene matches: 13.